These 14 T cell receptor beta chains were all obtained from the same sample, sequenced in a study of shared clonotypes between healthy human individuals. Profiling relied on immunoSEQ multiplex PCR, and the TCRdb table lists in-frame clones only, not all of them. The sample has roughly 2.6 million clones, around nine tenths seen once. Material: naive CD4+ T cells sorted from blood. The subset: CD45RA+ positively selected. These TCRs come from a young man in good health.

In regard to this clone: The same CDR3 can be traced to other DNA sequences in this sample. This chain joins TRBV6-4 and TRBJ2-2; D not resolved. Germline assignment: CDR1 MRHNA and CDR2 SNTAGT. The CDR3 is 12 residues long. Trimming removed 6 bases from V and 1 base from J, with 3 bases in between. Written as DNA, the CDR3 is TGTGCCAGCAGGGGGAACACCGGGGAGCTGTTTTTT. This encodes CASRGNTGELFF.

This clone was found a few times. The chain couples TRBV19 to TRBJ1-1, with no clear D. Per germline, CDR1 LNHDA and CDR2 SQIVND (reference sequence). The CDR3 totals 13 residues. The V gene lost 6 bases and the J gene lost 4 bases, with 12 bases spanning the gap. CDR3 region: CASRIGFLTEAFF. As DNA, the CDR3 is TGTGCCAGTAGAATTGGGTTCCTCACTGAAGCTTTCTTT.

The V and J genes are TRBV6-7 and TRBJ1-4; possible D gene TRBD1, 5 bases. TRBV6-7 is identified as an open reading frame with a role that is uncertain. The CDR3 runs 16 residues. Trimming took off 3 bases at V and 8 bases at J, with 19 bases between the two ends. The CDR3: CASSYEALGEEEKLFF. The CDR3 coding sequence is TGTGCCAGCAGTTATGAAGCCCTGGGGGAGGAGGAAAAACTGTTTTTT.

The chain carries TRBV7-2 and TRBJ2-3; D is uncertain. CDR3 length equals 13 residues. The germline CDR1 and CDR2 sequences are SGHTA and FQGNSA. With 6 bases removed from V and 2 bases from J, the gap between germline ends came to 9 bases. The CDR3 bases are TGTGCCAGCAGTCAGCCCCCCACAGATACGCAGTATTTT. Protein: CASSQPPTDTQYF.

A word on this clone: The sample holds other DNA sequences that translate to the same CDR3. The chain has TRBV2 and TRBJ2-3; D call uncertain. In germline, CDR1 is SNHLY, CDR2 FYNNEI. With 2 bases removed from V and 0 bases from J, the gap between germline ends came to 3 bases. The CDR3 has 13 amino acids. The CDR3, as DNA: TGTGCCAGCAGTGAACTGAGCACAGATACGCAGTATTTT. Protein: CASSELSTDTQYF.

The V gene is TRBV7-2, the J gene TRBJ2-1, with 9 bases that match TRBD2. This CDR3 comprises 15 residues. V was clipped by 0 bases and J by 9 bases; unmatched bases: 6. The germline CDR1 and CDR2 sequences are SGHTA and FQGNSA. The CDR3 here is CASSLAASGAGEQFF. CDR3 nucleotide sequence: TGTGCCAGCAGCTTAGCGGCTAGCGGGGCTGGTGAGCAGTTCTTC.

The CDR3 here is CAWSPGDYEKLFF. For the CDR3, the DNA is TGTGCCTGGAGCCCCGGGGACTATGAAAAACTGTTTTTT. This chain joins TRBV30 and TRBJ1-4; maybe TRBD1 (5 bases). V lost 3 bases and J lost 6, with 11 bases in between. Germline assignment: CDR1 GTSNPN and CDR2 SVGIG (reference sequence). CDR3 size: 13 residues. The full variable domain, rest sourced from reference TRBV30 and TRBJ1-4, is SQTIHQWPATLVQPVGSPLSLECTVEGTSNPNLYWYRQAAGRGLQLLFYSVGIGQISSEVPQNLSASRPQDRQFILSSKKLLLSDSGFYLCAWSPGDYEKLFFGSGTQLSVL.

The chain is built from TRBV4-3 and TRBJ2-5; 10 nucleotides match TRBD2. The CDR3 length is 15 residues. V lost 2 bases, J lost 3 bases, and 3 bases stayed unmatched. Germline CDR1 LGHNA, CDR2 YSLEER. Here the CDR3 DNA reads TGCGCCAGCAGCCAAAATCTAGCGGGAGAAGAGACCCAGTACTTC. Translation gives CASSQNLAGEETQYF.

This chain joins TRBV4-1 and TRBJ2-3; no clear D. V dropped 1 base and J dropped 4 bases, with 15 bases sitting between them. CDR1 is MGHRA, CDR2 YSYEKL, per germline. This CDR3 contains 16 residues. The CDR3 loop reads CASSQVAGAGPDTQYF. In nucleotides, the CDR3 is TGCGCCAGCAGCCAAGTGGCTGGCGCTGGCCCAGATACGCAGTATTTT.

J is TRBJ1-3 and V is TRBV28, with D tentatively TRBD1 (5 bases). In germline, CDR1 is MDHEN, CDR2 SYDVKM. The V and J ends lost 2 bases and 0 bases respectively, with 11 bases between them. CDR3 length equals 16 residues. Here the CDR3 reads CASSLGQTDSGNTIYF. Here the CDR3 DNA reads TGTGCCAGCAGTTTAGGACAAACCGACTCTGGAAACACCATATATTTT.

For this clone: The same CDR3 also results from other DNA sequences found in this sample. V is TRBV5-1 and J is TRBJ2-3, with D perhaps assigned TRBD1 or TRBD2 (6 bases each). In germline, CDR1 is SGHRS, CDR2 YFSETQ. The CDR3 loop spans 14 amino acids. V was pared by 2 bases and J by 5 bases, with 12 bases between. The CDR3 sequence is CASSFGGRVDTQYF. CDR3 sequence (DNA): TGCGCCAGCAGCTTTGGGGGGCGTGTAGATACGCAGTATTTT.

This sequence joins TRBV5-5 and TRBJ1-5; D unclear. This CDR3 spans 13 amino acids. Trimming left V 2 bases short and J 0 bases short, with 3 bases between. Germline values: CDR1 SGHKS, CDR2 YYEKEE (reference sequence). Here the CDR3 reads CASSFGSNQPQHF. CDR3 in DNA: TGTGCCAGCAGCTTCGGTAGCAATCAGCCCCAGCATTTT.

The rearrangement uses TRBV18 and TRBJ2-1, with TRBD1 identical over 12 bases. The V gene's germline CDR1 is KGHSH and CDR2 LQKENI. This CDR3 contains 16 residues. V was pared by 3 bases and J by 6 bases, with 6 bases of the junction left unmatched. The CDR3: CASSPPGQGAINEQFF. CDR3 bases: TGTGCCAGCTCACCGCCGGGACAGGGGGCGATCAATGAGCAGTTCTTC.

Here the CDR3 reads CASSEASLNSPLHF. The CDR3 DNA reads TGTGCCAGCAGTGAAGCGTCCCTTAATTCACCCCTCCACTTT. The rearrangement joins TRBV6-1 to TRBJ1-6; D gene ambiguous. In germline, CDR1 is MNHNS, CDR2 SASEGT. The CDR3 spans 14 residues. Trimming removed 0 bases from V and 6 bases from J, with 6 bases in between.